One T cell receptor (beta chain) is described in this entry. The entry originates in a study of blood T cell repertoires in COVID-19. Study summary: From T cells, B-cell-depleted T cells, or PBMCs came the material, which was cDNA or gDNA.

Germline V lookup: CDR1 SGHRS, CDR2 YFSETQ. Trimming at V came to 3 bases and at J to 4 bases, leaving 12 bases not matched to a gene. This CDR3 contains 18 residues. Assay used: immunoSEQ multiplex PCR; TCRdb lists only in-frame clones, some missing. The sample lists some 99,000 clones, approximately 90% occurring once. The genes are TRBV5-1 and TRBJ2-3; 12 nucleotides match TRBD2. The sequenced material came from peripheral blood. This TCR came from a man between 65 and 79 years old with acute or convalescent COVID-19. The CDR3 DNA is TGCGCCAGCAGCTCTAGCGGGGGGGCCGTTGGTTTAGCAGATACGCAGTATTTT. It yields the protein CASSSSGGAVGLADTQYF.